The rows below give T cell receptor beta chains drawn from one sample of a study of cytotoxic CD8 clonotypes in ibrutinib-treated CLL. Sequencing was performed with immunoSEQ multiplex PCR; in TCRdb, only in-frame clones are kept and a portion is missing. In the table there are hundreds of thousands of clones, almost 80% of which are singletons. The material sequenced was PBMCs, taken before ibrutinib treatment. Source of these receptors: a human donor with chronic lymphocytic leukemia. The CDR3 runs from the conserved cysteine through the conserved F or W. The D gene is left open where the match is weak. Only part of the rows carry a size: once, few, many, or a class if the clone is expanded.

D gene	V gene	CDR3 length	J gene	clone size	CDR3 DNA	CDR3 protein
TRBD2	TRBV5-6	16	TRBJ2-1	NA	TGTGCCAGCAGCCCTATGCGGGAGAGCTCCTACAATGAGCAGTTCTTC	CASSPMRESSYNEQFF
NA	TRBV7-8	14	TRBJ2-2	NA	TGTGCCAGCAGCTTAGTCACTAACACCGGGGAGCTGTTTTTT	CASSLVTNTGELFF
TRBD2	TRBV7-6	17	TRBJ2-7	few	TGTGCCAGCAGCTTAGCGGCGGGGCTAGCGGGAGTCAACGAGCAGTACTTC	CASSLAAGLAGVNEQYF
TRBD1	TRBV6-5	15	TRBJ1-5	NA	TGTGCCAGCAGTACCGGGACAGGCTACAATCAGCCCCAGCATTTT	CASSTGTGYNQPQHF
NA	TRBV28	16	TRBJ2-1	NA	TGTGCCAGCACCCGACAGGCCGGGACTAACTACAATGAGCAGTTCTTC	CASTRQAGTNYNEQFF
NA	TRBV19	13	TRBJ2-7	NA	TGTGCCAGTAGTACGACGATACTAAACGAGCAGTACTTC	CASSTTILNEQYF
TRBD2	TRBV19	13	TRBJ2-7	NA	TGTGCCAGTAGTCGGGACTACTCCTACGAGCAGTACTTC	CASSRDYSYEQYF
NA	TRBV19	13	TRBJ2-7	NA	TGTGCCAGTAGTATATCGTACGTCCACGAGCAGTACTTC	CASSISYVHEQYF
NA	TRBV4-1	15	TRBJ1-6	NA	TGCGCCAGCAGCCAAGTTAACTTGGGTTTTTCACCCCTCCACTTT	CASSQVNLGFSPLHF
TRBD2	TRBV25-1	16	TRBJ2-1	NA	TGTGCCAGCAGTGATCGGGTGACTAGCGGGAGTAGTGAGCAGTTCTTC	CASSDRVTSGSSEQFF
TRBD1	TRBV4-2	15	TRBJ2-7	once	TGTGCCAGCAGCCACCAGGGACAGACTTCCTACGAGCAGTACTTC	CASSHQGQTSYEQYF
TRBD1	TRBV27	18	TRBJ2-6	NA	TGTGCCAGCAGTTTATGGCCGTCGACAGGGGTTGGGGCCAACGTCCTGACTTTC	CASSLWPSTGVGANVLTF
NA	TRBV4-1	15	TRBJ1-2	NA	TGCGCCAGCAGCCAAGATCCAGGATTATTCTATGGCTACACCTTC	CASSQDPGLFYGYTF
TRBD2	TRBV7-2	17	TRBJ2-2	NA	TGTGCCAGCAGCCCCCGGGGGGCGGGAGGTTCCACCGGGGAGCTGTTTTTT	CASSPRGAGGSTGELFF
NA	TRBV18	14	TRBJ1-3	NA	TGTGCCAGCTCACCGGCTGGCTCTGGAAACACCATATATTTT	CASSPAGSGNTIYF
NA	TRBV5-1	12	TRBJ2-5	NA	TGCGCCAGCAGCCCTTCCGGTGAGACCCAGTACTTC	CASSPSGETQYF
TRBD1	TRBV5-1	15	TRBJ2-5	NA	TGCGCCAGCAGCTTGGCCGGGACAGGGGAGGAGACCCAGTACTTC	CASSLAGTGEETQYF
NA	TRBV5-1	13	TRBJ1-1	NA	TGCGCCAGCACCATGAGTTTGAACACTGAAGCTTTCTTT	CASTMSLNTEAFF
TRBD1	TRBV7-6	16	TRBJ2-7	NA	TGTGCCAGCAGCCTCAAGGCTGGACAGGGACCATTCGAGCAGTACTTC	CASSLKAGQGPFEQYF
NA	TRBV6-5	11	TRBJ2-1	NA	TGTGCCAGCAGTTACGTGGGTGAGCAGTTCTTC	CASSYVGEQFF
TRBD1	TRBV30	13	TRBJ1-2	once	TGTGCCTGGACTCTCGACAGGGGGGTCGGATACACCTTC	CAWTLDRGVGYTF
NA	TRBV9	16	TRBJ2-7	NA	TGTGCCAGCACCCCCGATAGAGGGGCATCCTCCTACGAGCAGTACTTC	CASTPDRGASSYEQYF
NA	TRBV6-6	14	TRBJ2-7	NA	TGTGCCAGCAGTTACCAGGGCTCTCCCTACGAGCAGTACTTC	CASSYQGSPYEQYF
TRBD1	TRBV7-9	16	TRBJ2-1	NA	TGTGCCAGCAGCTCTATTGGACAGGGGGCCTACAATGAGCAGTTCTTC	CASSSIGQGAYNEQFF
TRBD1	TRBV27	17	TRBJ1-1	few	TGTGCCAGCAGTTTCTCCCTCCCCGGACAGGGTAACACTGAAGCTTTCTTT	CASSFSLPGQGNTEAFF
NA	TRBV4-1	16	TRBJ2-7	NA	TGCGCCAGCAGCCACCCCGTGGCGGGGAGCTCCTACGAGCAGTACTTC	CASSHPVAGSSYEQYF
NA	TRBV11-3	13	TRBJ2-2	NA	TGTGCCAGCAGCTCATCACCCACCGGGGAGCTGTTTTTT	CASSSSPTGELFF
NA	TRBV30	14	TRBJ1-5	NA	TGTGCCTGGAGTGTATCGAGGGCGGCTCAGCCCCAGCATTTT	CAWSVSRAAQPQHF
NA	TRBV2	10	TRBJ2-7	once	TGTGCCAGCAGTGGGTACGAGCAGTACTTC	CASSGYEQYF
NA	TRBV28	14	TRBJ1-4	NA	TGTGCCAGCAGTGGTCAGCGGTTCTATGAAAAACTGTTTTTT	CASSGQRFYEKLFF
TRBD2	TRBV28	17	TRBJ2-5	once	TGTGCCAGCAGTTTACGTAGCGGGAGGGCCGAGCGAGAGACCCAGTACTTC	CASSLRSGRAERETQYF
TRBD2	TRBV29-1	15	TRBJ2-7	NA	TGCAGCGTTGAAGTCGGACTAGCGGGAGTTTTCGAGCAGTACTTC	CSVEVGLAGVFEQYF
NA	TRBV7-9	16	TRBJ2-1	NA	TGTGCCAGCAGCTTAAGGCGGGATAGCACCTACAATGAGCAGTTCTTC	CASSLRRDSTYNEQFF
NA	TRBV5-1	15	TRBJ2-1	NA	TGCGCCAGCAGCTTGGGTCAGCAAACCTACAATGAGCAGTTCTTC	CASSLGQQTYNEQFF
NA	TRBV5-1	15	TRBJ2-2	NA	TGCGCCAGCAGCCCAGGGGCTGCGAACACCGGGGAGCTGTTTTTT	CASSPGAANTGELFF
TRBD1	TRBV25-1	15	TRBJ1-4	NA	TGTGCCAGCAGTGAATGGACAGGCCCAGATGAAAAACTGTTTTTT	CASSEWTGPDEKLFF
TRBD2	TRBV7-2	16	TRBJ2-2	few	TGTGCCAGCAGCCTCCTCGGGCTAGCGGGGACCGGGGAGCTGTTTTTT	CASSLLGLAGTGELFF
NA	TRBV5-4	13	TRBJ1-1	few	TGTGCCAGCAGCTTCCACACGAACACTGAAGCTTTCTTT	CASSFHTNTEAFF
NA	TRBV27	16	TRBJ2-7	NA	TGTGCCAGCAGCCTCCGCAGGGGGGCATCTTTCTACGAGCAGTACTTC	CASSLRRGASFYEQYF
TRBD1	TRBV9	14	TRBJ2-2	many	TGTGCCAGCAGCCCCGGACAGGGCTTCGGGGAGCTGTTTTTT	CASSPGQGFGELFF